Shown below are 20 T cell receptor beta chains from a single sample sequenced in a study of T cells after yellow fever vaccination. TCRdb used MiXCR to reprocess the 5' RACE reads, holding one entry per CDR3 protein. The profile covers a few hundred thousand distinct CDR3 sequences, with roughly 4.3% appearing a single time and just under 25% taken by the ten largest. This specimen was PBMCs, taken 5 days after the yellow fever booster vaccination. These receptors were taken from a young man who received the YFV17D yellow fever vaccine.

This clonotype was observed a handful of times. The chain combines TRBV9 with TRBJ1-2; a possible D gene is TRBD1 (5 bases). Germline lookup yields CDR1 SGDLS and CDR2 YYNGEE. Trimming left V 0 bases short and J 5 bases short, with 20 bases between. CDR3 length: 17 residues. The CDR3 is CASSVATSLLGAYGYTF. The DNA of the CDR3 is TGTGCCAGCAGCGTAGCTACTTCCCTCCTCGGGGCTTATGGCTACACCTTC.

The rearrangement uses TRBV5-1 and TRBJ2-4; 9 nucleotides align to TRBD1. The germline gives CDR1 SGHRS, CDR2 YFSETQ. The CDR3 consists of 18 residues. Trimming cost V 2 bases and J 0 bases; bases outside gene matches: 9. CDR3 loop: CASSFNYRDRVAKNIQYF. In nucleotides, the CDR3 is TGCGCCAGCAGCTTCAATTACCGGGACAGGGTAGCCAAAAACATTCAGTACTTC.

In this sample, this clonotype turned up many times. CDR3 loop: CAISRGAHEQFF. The CDR3 DNA reads TGTGCCATCAGCCGGGGGGCCCATGAGCAGTTCTTC. The V call is TRBV10-3, the J call TRBJ2-1, with D possibly being TRBD2 (7 bases). The CDR3 is made up of 12 amino acids. CDR1 and CDR2 from the germline V gene are ENHRY and SYGVKD. V lost 6 bases to trimming and J lost 8 bases, with 11 bases between them.

This clonotype was seen only a few times. The chain employs TRBV2 and TRBJ2-7; TRBD1 aligns across 7 bases. The CDR3 spans 14 residues. Germline loops: CDR1 SNHLY, CDR2 FYNNEI. The junction had 8 bases not matched to a gene; V was cut back by 4 bases and J by 5 bases. The CDR3 nucleotides are TGTGCCAGCAGTGCGACAGGGCTGTCTAACGAGCAGTACTTC. Its protein product is CASSATGLSNEQYF.

This clonotype was picked up many times. The rearrangement uses TRBV6-2 or TRBV6-3 and TRBJ1-5, with 7 bases fitting TRBD1. This CDR3 is built from 14 residues. Germline V gives CDR1 MNHEY, CDR2 SVGEGT. Trimming cost V 6 bases and J 5 bases; bases outside gene matches: 7. CDR3 coding DNA: TGTGCCAGCAGCGACAGGGTTGAGGATCAGCCCCAGCATTTT. This encodes CASSDRVEDQPQHF.

This chain links TRBV30 with TRBJ2-2, with D perhaps matching TRBD2 (6 bases). This CDR3 is built from 15 residues. Germline V gene lookup returns CDR1 GTSNPN and CDR2 SVGIG (reference sequence). Between the trimmed V and J ends, which lost 2 bases and 6 bases, there was a span of 16 bases. CDR3 sequence (DNA): TGTGCCTGGAGTAAACTGGGACTTTCGGCCGGGGAGCTGTTTTTT. It translates to CAWSKLGLSAGELFF.

This clonotype was detected a few times. DNA for the CDR3: TGTGCCAGCAGCATGGGACTAGCTGTGCAGTTCTTC. It yields the protein CASSMGLAVQFF. This sequence joins TRBV5-4 and TRBJ2-1; TRBD2 matches at 9 bases. The V segment lost 4 bases and the J segment 12 bases; nucleotides outside the gene matches: 5. Germline lookup yields CDR1 SGHNT and CDR2 YYREEE (reference sequence). The CDR3 length is 12 residues.

This clonotype was observed many times. The rearrangement joins TRBV11-2 to TRBJ1-1; D is uncertain. Looked up from germline, CDR1 is SGHAT and CDR2 is FQNNGV. There are 13 residues in the CDR3. The V end lost 3 bases, the J end lost 0 bases, and 5 bases lay between the germline ends. This CDR3 is CASSFGLNTEAFF. CDR3 DNA sequence: TGTGCCAGCAGCTTTGGGCTGAACACTGAAGCTTTCTTT.

In this sample, this clonotype turned up many times. The V and J genes are TRBV5-1 and TRBJ2-7, with D perhaps TRBD1 (6 bases). Germline V gene lookup returns CDR1 SGHRS and CDR2 YFSETQ. The CDR3 runs 14 residues. Trimming stripped 4 bases from V and 0 bases from J, with 11 bases between. CDR3 nucleotide sequence: TGCGCCAGCAGCCGGGACACCAGCTCCTACGAGCAGTACGTC. Residues: CASSRDTSSYEQYV.

The table lists this clonotype with many counts. V usage is TRBV10-3 and J usage is TRBJ1-5, with D unclear. Trimming left V 2 bases short and J 7 bases short, with 18 bases between. The CDR3 covers 16 residues. CDR1 ENHRY and CDR2 SYGVKD come from the germline V gene. In DNA, the CDR3 is TGTGCCATCAGTGAGATGTCAGTCTTGGTCGAACAGCCCCAGCATTTT. It encodes CAISEMSVLVEQPQHF.

The table lists this clonotype with a few counts. The rearrangement links TRBV20-1 to TRBJ2-3; D unresolved. The V gene lost 0 bases and the J gene lost 0 bases, with 10 bases spanning the gap. This CDR3 is built from 15 residues. Germline CDR1 is DFQATT and CDR2 is SNEGSKA (reference sequence). CDR3 DNA sequence: TGCAGTGCTAGAGATATGCAGGCTAGCACAGATACGCAGTATTTT. This translates into CSARDMQASTDTQYF.

The chain is built from TRBV5-6 and TRBJ1-5, with a weak D call TRBD1 (6 bases). Germline V gene data show CDR1 as SGHDT and CDR2 as YYEEEE. The V and J ends lost 5 bases and 5 bases respectively, with 14 bases between them. This CDR3 has 14 amino acids. CDR3 amino acids: CASRRQGRDQPQHF. CDR3 bases: TGTGCCAGCAGACGTCAGGGGAGAGATCAGCCCCAGCATTTT.

This clonotype was seen a handful of times. The chain is built from TRBV7-6 and TRBJ2-3, with TRBD1 matching 9 bases. The CDR3 is made up of 15 amino acids. Germline V gives CDR1 SGHVS, CDR2 FNYEAQ. Germline trimming cut 4 bases from V and 4 bases from J; bases unmatched to any gene: 6. The CDR3 spells CASSSGTGMADTQYF. The DNA of the CDR3 is TGTGCCAGCAGCTCCGGGACAGGGATGGCAGATACGCAGTATTTT.

The sample holds many counts of this clonotype. The rearrangement uses TRBV29-1 and TRBJ2-7; D not certain. V was trimmed by 1 base and J by 2 bases, leaving 3 bases between them. This CDR3 is 11 amino acids long. CDR1 is SQVTM, CDR2 ANQGSEA, per germline. The CDR3 here is CSVEGAYEQYF. CDR3 DNA: TGCAGCGTTGAAGGGGCCTACGAGCAGTACTTC.

V and J are TRBV5-5 and TRBJ2-7; D may be TRBD1 or TRBD2 (5 bases each). From germline, CDR1 is SGHKS and CDR2 YYEKEE (reference sequence). With 4 bases removed from V and 5 bases from J, the gap between germline ends came to 28 bases. The CDR3 loop spans 18 amino acids. The CDR3 loop reads CASSAAAGAENLRDEQYF. The CDR3 coding sequence is TGTGCCAGCAGCGCGGCCGCCGGGGCAGAAAATTTGCGGGACGAGCAGTACTTC. The whole variable domain, filled in from reference TRBV5-5 and TRBJ2-7, reads DAGVTQSPTHLIKTRGQQVTLRCSPISGHKSVSWYQQVLGQGPQFIFQYYEKEERGRGNFPDRFSARQFPNYSSELNVNALLLGDSALYLCASSAAAGAENLRDEQYFGPGTRLTVT.

This clonotype was observed a handful of times. The chain is built from TRBV7-9 and TRBJ1-4; D gene unclear. Germline CDR1 reads SEHNR; CDR2 reads FQNEAQ (reference sequence). The CDR3 is 13 residues long. The V end was cut by 0 bases, the J end by 7 bases, with 6 bases between. The CDR3, as DNA: TGTGCCAGCAGCTTAGCGACGGGTGAAAAACTGTTTTTT. Translated: CASSLATGEKLFF.

This chain uses TRBV12-3 or TRBV12-4 with TRBJ1-5; no firm D call. CDR3 length equals 15 residues. V was trimmed by 3 bases and J by 4 bases, leaving 13 bases between them. Here the CDR3 DNA reads TGTGCCAGCAGTTTGGCGGGGAGTGGAAATCAGCCCCAGCATTTT. Translating gives CASSLAGSGNQPQHF.

The rearrangement joins TRBV3-1 to TRBJ1-4; D remains unclear. The V gene lost 1 base and the J gene lost 0 bases, with 6 bases spanning the gap. The V gene's germline CDR1 is LGHDT and CDR2 YNNKEL (reference sequence). The CDR3 extends over 15 amino acids. The CDR3 region is CASSQVEATNEKLFF. CDR3 sequence (DNA): TGTGCCAGCAGCCAAGTAGAAGCAACTAATGAAAAACTGTTTTTT.

The chain combines TRBV7-8 with TRBJ2-6; no clear D. This CDR3 has 17 residues. Germline CDR1 and CDR2: SGHVS and FQNEAQ. With 5 bases removed from V and 0 bases from J, the gap between germline ends came to 14 bases. CDR3 nucleotide sequence: TGTGCCAGCAGCGGGCGGACGGCTCTCTCTGGGGCCAACGTCCTGACTTTC. Amino acid sequence: CASSGRTALSGANVLTF.

Turning to this clonotype: One end of the junction fails to match germline, which may point to a read error. V gene TRBV6-2 or TRBV6-3 combines with J gene TRBJ2-1, with 11 positions matching TRBD2. There are 13 residues in the CDR3. Per the germline V gene, CDR1 is MNHEY and CDR2 is SVGEGT. The CDR3 DNA follows: TGTGCCAGCAATAGCGGGGGGGGCAATGATCAGTTCTTC. Encoded protein: CASNSGGGNDQFF.